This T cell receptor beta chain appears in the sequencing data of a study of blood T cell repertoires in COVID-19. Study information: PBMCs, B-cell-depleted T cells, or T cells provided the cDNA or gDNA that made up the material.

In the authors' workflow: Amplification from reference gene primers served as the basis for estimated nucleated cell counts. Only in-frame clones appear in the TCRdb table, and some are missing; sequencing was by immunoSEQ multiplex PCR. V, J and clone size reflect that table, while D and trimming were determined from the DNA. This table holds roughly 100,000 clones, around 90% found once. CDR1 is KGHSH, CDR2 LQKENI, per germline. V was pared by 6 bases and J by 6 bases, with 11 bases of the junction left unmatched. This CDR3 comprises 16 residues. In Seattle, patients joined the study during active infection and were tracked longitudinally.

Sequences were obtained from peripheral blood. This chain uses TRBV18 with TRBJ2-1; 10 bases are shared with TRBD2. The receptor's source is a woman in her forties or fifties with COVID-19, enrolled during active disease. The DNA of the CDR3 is TGTGCCAGCTCCCCTAGGGGGGGACTAGCGACCAATGAGCAGTTCTTC. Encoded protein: CASSPRGGLATNEQFF.